These T cell receptor beta chains were read from a single sample in a study of shared clonotypes between healthy human individuals. Clones were read by immunoSEQ multiplex PCR, and TCRdb kept only the in-frame ones, dropping some. The data show some 2.1 million clones, roughly 95% seen once. Sequenced: naive CD8+ T cells sorted from blood. Source of these receptors: a man aged 18 to 29 in good health. The CDR3 runs from the conserved cysteine through the conserved F or W. A D gene is named only where the DNA matches it firmly. Rows may omit the clone size; those that give it use once, few, many or a size class.

J | D | size | V | DNA | CDR3
TRBJ2-3 | TRBD2 | - | TRBV19 | TGTGCCAGTACCGACTTGGGTAGCGGGGGGACAGATACGCAGTATTTT | CASTDLGSGGTDTQYF
TRBJ1-5 | - | - | TRBV27 | TGTGCCAGCAGTAGCAGGAATCAGCCCCAGCATTTT | CASSSRNQPQHF
TRBJ2-7 | TRBD2 | once | TRBV2 | TGTGCCAGCAGTGAATTCTATAGCGGGAGTGCCTACGAGCAGTACTTC | CASSEFYSGSAYEQYF
TRBJ1-6 | TRBD1 | - | TRBV13 | TGTGCCAGCAGGGAGGCAACCAGGACAGGGAGTAATTCACCCCTCCACTTT | CASREATRTGSNSPLHF
TRBJ1-1 | - | - | TRBV20-1 | TGCAGTGCCGCGGTCAACACTGAAGCTTTCTTT | CSAAVNTEAFF
TRBJ2-7 | - | - | TRBV5-6 | TGTGCCAGCAGCCCCTCCGGGACACTCTACGAGCAGTACTTC | CASSPSGTLYEQYF
TRBJ2-5 | - | - | TRBV7-9 | TGTGCCAGCAGCTCAGGGCAAGGGCAAGAGACCCAGTACTTC | CASSSGQGQETQYF
TRBJ2-7 | - | - | TRBV14 | TGTGCCAGCAGCCAAGATTCCACCTACGAGCAGTACTTC | CASSQDSTYEQYF
TRBJ2-7 | TRBD2 | - | TRBV27 | TGTGCCAGCAGTCTCACTAGCGGGAGCTCCTACGAGCAGTACTTC | CASSLTSGSSYEQYF
TRBJ2-3 | - | - | TRBV28 | TGTGCCAGCAGTTTACGGGGGTTCACAGATACGCAGTATTTT | CASSLRGFTDTQYF
TRBJ2-1 | - | once | TRBV5-5 | TGTGCCAGCAGCGTGAGAGACAATGAGCAGTTCTTC | CASSVRDNEQFF
TRBJ1-2 | TRBD1 | - | TRBV6-5 | TGTGCCAGCAGTTATGACAGGGAAACCTATGGCTACACCTTC | CASSYDRETYGYTF
TRBJ2-7 | TRBD1 | few | TRBV30 | TGTGCCTGGAGTGTACAGGGGTACGAGCAGTACTTC | CAWSVQGYEQYF
TRBJ1-1 | - | - | TRBV27 | TGTGCCAGCAGTCTGAATCGAGACACTGAAGCTTTCTTT | CASSLNRDTEAFF
TRBJ1-2 | - | few | TRBV5-1 | TGCGCCAGCAGCTGGCTTGGCGGGGATCGTGGCTACACCTTC | CASSWLGGDRGYTF
TRBJ2-7 | TRBD1 | once | TRBV6-5 | TGTGCCAGCAGTTCCTCGGTGGGACAGCGAGCCTACGAGCAGTACTTC | CASSSSVGQRAYEQYF
TRBJ2-2 | - | - | TRBV7-3 | TGTGCCAGCAGCTTAATTGGCGGAGGTTCCGGGGAGCTGTTTTTT | CASSLIGGGSGELFF
TRBJ2-5 | - | - | TRBV27 | TGTGCCAGCAGTTTTTACCCCCAGGGGGAGACCCAGTACTTC | CASSFYPQGETQYF
TRBJ1-1 | TRBD1 | - | TRBV5-1 | TGCGCCAGCAGCCTCGGGACAGGAGAACTCACTGAAGCTTTCTTT | CASSLGTGELTEAFF
TRBJ1-5 | - | - | TRBV5-6 | TGTGCCAGCAGCATTTCCGGGACTTATCAGCCCCAGCATTTT | CASSISGTYQPQHF
TRBJ2-7 | TRBD1 | - | TRBV28 | TGTGCCAGCAGAACGACAGGGGGTATCTACGAGCAGTACTTC | CASRTTGGIYEQYF
TRBJ2-7 | - | - | TRBV29-1 | TGCAGCGTTGAAGGACTCTCCTACGAGCAGTACTTC | CSVEGLSYEQYF
TRBJ1-3 | - | - | TRBV7-8 | TGTGCCAGCAGCTCACGGGGCTCTGGAAACACCATATATTTT | CASSSRGSGNTIYF
TRBJ1-2 | - | - | TRBV4-1 | TGCGCCAGCAGCCAAAGGTTGAGGCAGGGAGGTGGCTACACCTTC | CASSQRLRQGGGYTF
TRBJ1-5 | - | - | TRBV21-1 | TGTGCTGCGCGCACCAGAGGTGGCAATCAGCCCCAGCATTTT | CAARTRGGNQPQHF
TRBJ2-5 | - | - | TRBV7-9 | TGTGCCAGCAGCTTAATAGTGGGAGGCCTATCGGAGACCCAGTACTTC | CASSLIVGGLSETQYF
TRBJ2-2 | - | - | TRBV30 | TGTGCCTGGTCCTACACCGGGGAGCTGTTTTTT | CAWSYTGELFF
TRBJ1-2 | - | - | TRBV9 | TGTGCCAGCAGCGTATATGATTCGGGATCGGATGGCTACACCTTC | CASSVYDSGSDGYTF
TRBJ2-5 | - | once | TRBV4-1 | TGCGCCAGCAGCCAACGGGACACCCAAGAGACCCAGTACTTC | CASSQRDTQETQYF
TRBJ2-3 | TRBD1 | - | TRBV7-9 | TGTGCCAGCAGCTTCTCCGGGACAGGCATGACAGATACGCAGTATTTT | CASSFSGTGMTDTQYF
TRBJ2-1 | TRBD2 | - | TRBV7-9 | TGTGCCAGCAGCTTTAGCGGGAGTACCGGTGAGCAGTTCTTC | CASSFSGSTGEQFF